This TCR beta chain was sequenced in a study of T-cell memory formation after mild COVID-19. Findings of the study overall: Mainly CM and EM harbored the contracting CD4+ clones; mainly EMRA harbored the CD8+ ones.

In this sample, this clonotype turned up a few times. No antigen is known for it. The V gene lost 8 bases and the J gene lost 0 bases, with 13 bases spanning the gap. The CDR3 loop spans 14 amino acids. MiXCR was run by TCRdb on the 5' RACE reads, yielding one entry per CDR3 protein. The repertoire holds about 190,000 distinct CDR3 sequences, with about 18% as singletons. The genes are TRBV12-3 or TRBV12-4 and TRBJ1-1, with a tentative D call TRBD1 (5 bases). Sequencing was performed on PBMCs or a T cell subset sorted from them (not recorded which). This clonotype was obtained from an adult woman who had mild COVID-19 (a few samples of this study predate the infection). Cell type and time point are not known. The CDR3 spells CASGGAAMNTEAFF. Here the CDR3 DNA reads TGTGCCAGCGGAGGGGCAGCTATGAACACTGAAGCTTTCTTT.